The 10 T cell receptor beta chains below all came from one sample that was sequenced in a study of blood T cell repertoires in COVID-19. The data were produced by immunoSEQ multiplex PCR, yet TCRdb's version contains in-frame clones alone and is incomplete. Counted here are about 260,000 clones, around 84% occurring once; the ten biggest clones make up over 4%. The material sequenced was PBMCs or T cells enriched from blood (not recorded which). Receptors were obtained from a man aged 25 to 40 with acute COVID-19.

The chain carries TRBV6-1 and TRBJ2-5; 8 nucleotides align to TRBD1. After removal of 4 bases from V and 2 bases from J, the junction contained 9 bases not matched to a gene. The CDR3 runs to 16 residues. Germline CDR1 and CDR2: MNHNS and SASEGT. The CDR3 nucleotides are TGTGCCAGCAGTGGCCCCTTAGGGACAGGACAAGAGACCCAGTACTTC. It specifies CASSGPLGTGQETQYF.

The V and J genes are TRBV10-2 and TRBJ1-5, with D tentatively TRBD1 (5 bases). The CDR3 has 14 residues. In germline, CDR1 is WSHSY, CDR2 SAAADI. Trimming stripped 6 bases from V and 3 bases from J, with 12 bases between. Here the CDR3 DNA reads TGCGCCAGCAGAGAGGCAGGGTCCAATCAGCCCCAGCATTTT. This sequence encodes CASREAGSNQPQHF.

Here the CDR3 DNA reads TGTGCCAGCAGCGACCCCCCGGGTGCTCTCGGTTCACCCCTCCACTTT. Its translation is CASSDPPGALGSPLHF. The rearrangement uses TRBV9 and TRBJ1-6; D is undetermined. CDR3 length: 16 amino acids. Trimming pared 3 bases from V and 9 bases from J, leaving 19 bases between. Germline V gene sequence: CDR1 SGDLS, CDR2 YYNGEE.

The chain is built from TRBV14 and TRBJ2-5; the D gene is possibly TRBD2 (6 bases). The V end lost 4 bases, the J end lost 5 bases, and 17 bases lay between the germline ends. The CDR3 runs 15 residues. The germline V gene has CDR1 SGHDN and CDR2 FVKESK. The CDR3 region has the DNA TGTGCCAGCAGCCGAGTAATATCCAGCGGGGAGACCCAGTACTTC. Its translation is CASSRVISSGETQYF.

This sequence joins TRBV3-1 (or the pseudogene TRBV3-2) and TRBJ2-5; 10 nucleotides align to TRBD2. Trimming at V came to 4 bases and at J to 0 bases, leaving 2 bases not matched to a gene. Per germline, CDR1 LGHDT and CDR2 YNNKEL (reference sequence). The CDR3 totals 15 residues. CDR3 sequence: CASSLSGGYQETQYF. The CDR3 DNA follows: TGTGCCAGCAGCCTTAGCGGGGGGTACCAAGAGACCCAGTACTTC.

The chain is built from TRBV2 and TRBJ1-1; possible D gene TRBD1, 5 bases. From germline, CDR1 is SNHLY and CDR2 FYNNEI. With 7 bases removed from V and 7 bases from J, the gap between germline ends came to 16 bases. The CDR3 is 13 residues long. CDR3 in DNA: TGTGCCAGCAAATGGGGGGAGGCGGGTGAAGCTTTCTTT. Translation gives CASKWGEAGEAFF.

The chain carries TRBV6-2 or TRBV6-3 and TRBJ2-1, with 12 positions matching TRBD2. The V gene's germline CDR1 is MNHEY and CDR2 SVGEGT. Trimming cost V 2 bases and J 7 bases; bases outside gene matches: 6. This CDR3 has 16 residues. CDR3 region: CASSYTLAGGLNEQFF. The CDR3 nucleotides are TGTGCCAGCAGTTACACGCTAGCGGGGGGGCTTAATGAGCAGTTCTTC.

The chain uses TRBV7-6 and TRBJ1-2, with 7 nucleotides matching TRBD1. CDR3 length: 14 amino acids. CDR1 is SGHVS, CDR2 FNYEAQ, per germline. Unmatched junction bases numbered 3, after V lost 1 base and J lost 4 bases. The CDR3 protein is CASSLEPGGYGYTF. CDR3 nucleotides: TGTGCCAGCAGCTTAGAACCAGGGGGCTATGGCTACACCTTC.

The rearrangement joins TRBV6-5 to TRBJ1-1; the D gene is possibly TRBD1 (5 bases). The germline gives CDR1 MNHEY, CDR2 SVGAGI. V lost 0 bases and J lost 5, with 10 bases in between. The CDR3 runs to 14 residues. Here the CDR3 DNA reads TGTGCCAGCAGTTACTCGGGGGGTCGGACTGAAGCTTTCTTT. It encodes CASSYSGGRTEAFF.

The genes are TRBV2 and TRBJ1-3; D ambiguous. CDR1 is SNHLY and CDR2 is FYNNEI in the germline V gene. This CDR3 spans 15 amino acids. V lost 7 bases, J lost 0 bases, and 13 bases lay in between. The CDR3 sequence: CASNLVELSGNTIYF. The CDR3 nucleotides are TGTGCCAGCAACCTCGTAGAACTCTCTGGAAACACCATATATTTT.